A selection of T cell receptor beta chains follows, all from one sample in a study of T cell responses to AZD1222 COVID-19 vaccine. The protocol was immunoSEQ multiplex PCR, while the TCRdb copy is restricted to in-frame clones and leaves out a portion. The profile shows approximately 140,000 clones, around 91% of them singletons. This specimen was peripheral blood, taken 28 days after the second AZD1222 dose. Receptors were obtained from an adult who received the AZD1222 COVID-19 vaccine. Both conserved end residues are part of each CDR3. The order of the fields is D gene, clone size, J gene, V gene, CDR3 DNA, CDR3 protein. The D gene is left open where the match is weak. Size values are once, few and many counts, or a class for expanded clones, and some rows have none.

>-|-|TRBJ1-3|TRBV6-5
TGTGCCAGCGGGATCTACCAGGGGACTGGAAACACCATATATTTT
CASGIYQGTGNTIYF
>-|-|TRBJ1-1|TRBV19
TGTGCCAGTAGTATATCTGGGGGGACTCCAAGGGGAACTGAAGCTTTCTTT
CASSISGGTPRGTEAFF
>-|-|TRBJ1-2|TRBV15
TGTGCCACCAGCAGGCTGGACCCTAACGATGGCTACACCTTC
CATSRLDPNDGYTF
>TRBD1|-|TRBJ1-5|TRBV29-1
TGCAGCGTTGGGCAGGGGGATCAGCCCCAGCATTTT
CSVGQGDQPQHF
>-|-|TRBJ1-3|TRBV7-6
TGTGCCAGCAGCTTAGGGGGCGGACCTCCTGGAAACACCATATATTTT
CASSLGGGPPGNTIYF
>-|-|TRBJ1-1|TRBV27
TGTGCCAGCAGTTTGGACGCGGCAGGCCTGAACACTGAAGCTTTCTTT
CASSLDAAGLNTEAFF
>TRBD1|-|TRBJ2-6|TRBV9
TGTGCCAGCAGCATTAGACAGGGCGAGGGGGCCAACGTCCTGACTTTC
CASSIRQGEGANVLTF
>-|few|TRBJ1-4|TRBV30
TGTGCCTGTACCACCCGACGGGGGAGGGAAAAACTGTTTTTT
CACTTRRGREKLFF
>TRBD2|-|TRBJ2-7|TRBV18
TGTGCCAGCTCACCAGGGACTAGCGGGAGGGCCCCCTACGAGCAGTACTTC
CASSPGTSGRAPYEQYF
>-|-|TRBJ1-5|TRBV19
TGTGCCAGTAGTATAGGGGTACGGGCTAGCAATCAGCCCCAGCATTTT
CASSIGVRASNQPQHF
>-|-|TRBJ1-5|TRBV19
TGTGCCAGTAGTACCGCGACGAATATCGGCCAGCCCCAGCATTTT
CASSTATNIGQPQHF
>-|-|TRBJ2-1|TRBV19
TGTGCCTCAACCAGGGACCCCTCCTACAATGAGCAGTTCTTC
CASTRDPSYNEQFF
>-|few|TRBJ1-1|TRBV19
TGTGCCAGTAGTTATATGAACACTGAAGCTTTCTTT
CASSYMNTEAFF
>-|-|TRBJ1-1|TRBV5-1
TGCGCCAGCAGCTTCCCAGGGAACACTGAAGCTTTCTTT
CASSFPGNTEAFF
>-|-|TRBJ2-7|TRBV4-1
TGCGCCAGCAGCCAATCACTTGGCTCCTACGAGCAGTACTTC
CASSQSLGSYEQYF
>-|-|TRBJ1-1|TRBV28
TGTGCCAGCAGTTCGGGGGACAAGATTTTAAACACTGAAGCTTTCTTT
CASSSGDKILNTEAFF
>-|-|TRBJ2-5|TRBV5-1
TGCGCCAGCAGCTTGAATGTCCAAGAGACCCAGTACTTC
CASSLNVQETQYF
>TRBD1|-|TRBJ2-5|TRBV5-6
TGTGCCAGCAGCTTGGGACAGGGATCGGAGACCCAGTACTTC
CASSLGQGSETQYF
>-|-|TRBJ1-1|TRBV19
TGTGCCAGTAGTATTGGTGGGATGGGTGAAGCTTTCTTT
CASSIGGMGEAFF